The clone carrying this T cell receptor (beta chain) was found once. The sample originates from a study of blood T cell repertoires in COVID-19. On the study more broadly: Material from acute and convalescent COVID-19 was sourced from the United States, Italy and Spain. The cDNA or gDNA used as material had been derived from T cells, B-cell-depleted T cells, or PBMCs.

Trimming at V came to 2 bases and at J to 2 bases, leaving 9 bases not matched to a gene. The CDR3 has 17 residues. Looked up from germline, CDR1 is SGHDT and CDR2 is YYEEEE. Those enrolled in Seattle joined during active infection and were followed longitudinally afterward. Produced via immunoSEQ multiplex PCR; TCRdb's table is partial and in-frame only. In the table there are approximately 77,000 clones, almost 85% of which are singletons. The sample comprised peripheral blood. This sequence was found in a man over 45 with COVID-19, enrolled during active disease. The J gene is TRBJ2-3, the V gene TRBV5-6, with 9 nucleotides matching TRBD2. The CDR3 DNA reads as TGTGCCAGCAGCTTTAGTCGGCTAGCGGGATCCACAGATACGCAGTATTTT. Its protein product is CASSFSRLAGSTDTQYF.